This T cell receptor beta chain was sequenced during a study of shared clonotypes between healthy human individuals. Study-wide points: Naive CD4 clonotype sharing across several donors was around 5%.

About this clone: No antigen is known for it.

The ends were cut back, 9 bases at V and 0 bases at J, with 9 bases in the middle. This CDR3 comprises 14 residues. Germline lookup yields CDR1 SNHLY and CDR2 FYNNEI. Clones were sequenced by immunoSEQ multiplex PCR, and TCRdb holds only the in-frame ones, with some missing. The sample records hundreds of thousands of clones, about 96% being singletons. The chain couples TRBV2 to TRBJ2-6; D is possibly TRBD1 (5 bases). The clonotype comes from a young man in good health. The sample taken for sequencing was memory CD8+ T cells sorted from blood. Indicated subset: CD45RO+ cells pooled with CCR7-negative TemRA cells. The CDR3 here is CARHRSSGANVLTF. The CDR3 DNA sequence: TGTGCCAGACACAGGTCCTCTGGGGCCAACGTCCTGACTTTC.